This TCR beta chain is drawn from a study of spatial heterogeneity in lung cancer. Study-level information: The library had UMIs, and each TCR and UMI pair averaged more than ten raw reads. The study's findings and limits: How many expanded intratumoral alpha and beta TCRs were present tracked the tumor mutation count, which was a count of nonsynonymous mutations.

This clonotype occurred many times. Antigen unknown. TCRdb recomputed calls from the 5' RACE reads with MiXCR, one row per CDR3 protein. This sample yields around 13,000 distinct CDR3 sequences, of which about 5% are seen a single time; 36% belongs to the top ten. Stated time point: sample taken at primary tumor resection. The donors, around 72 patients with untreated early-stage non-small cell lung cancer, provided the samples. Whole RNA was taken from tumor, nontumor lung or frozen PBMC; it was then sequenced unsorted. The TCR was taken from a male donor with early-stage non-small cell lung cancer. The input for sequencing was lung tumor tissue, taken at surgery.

CDR3 protein: CATLGGVGRNEQFF. The CDR3 nucleotides read TGTGCCACCCTGGGGGGTGTGGGTCGCAATGAGCAGTTCTTC. The V call is TRBV19, the J call TRBJ2-1, with D perhaps matching TRBD2 (6 bases). Germline CDR1 and CDR2: LNHDA and SQIVND (reference sequence). This CDR3 region has 14 residues. Trimming removed 10 bases at V and 6 bases at J, with 19 bases between. Using reference TRBV19 and TRBJ2-1 for the parts outside the CDR3, the full variable domain is DGGITQSPKYLFRKEGQNVTLSCEQNLNHDAMYWYRQDPGQGLRLIYYSQIVNDFQKGDIAEGYSVSREKKESFPLTVTSAQKNPTAFYLCATLGGVGRNEQFFGPGTRLTVL.